These T cell receptor beta chains were read from a single sample in a study of blood T cell repertoires in COVID-19. TCRdb's copy holds only in-frame clones and misses some; the assay was immunoSEQ multiplex PCR. The table lists 110,000 or so clones, about four fifths of them singletons. The sample was peripheral blood. These receptors were obtained from a man of 80 years or more with acute or convalescent COVID-19. CDR3s include the opening cysteine and the closing phenylalanine or tryptophan. Each record gives: D gene, clone size, V gene, J gene, CDR3 protein, CDR3 DNA. A D gene is named only where the DNA matches it firmly. Clone size is given for some rows only: seen once, a few or many times, or a class if the clone is expanded.

>TRBD2|NA|TRBV11-2|TRBJ2-2
CASSRLAANTGELFF
TGTGCCAGCAGCCGACTAGCGGCGAACACCGGGGAGCTGTTTTTT
>TRBD2|NA|TRBV18|TRBJ2-2
CASSPLAGANTGELFF
TGTGCCAGCTCACCACTAGCGGGAGCGAACACCGGGGAGCTGTTTTTT
>NA|NA|TRBV7-3|TRBJ2-1
CASSLSASYNEQFF
TGTGCCAGCAGCCTTAGCGCTTCCTACAATGAGCAGTTCTTC
>NA|NA|TRBV11-1|TRBJ2-1
CASSLSSATVNEQFF
TGTGCCAGCAGCCTCTCTAGCGCGACTGTCAATGAGCAGTTCTTC
>TRBD1|NA|TRBV5-4|TRBJ1-1
CASSLGGQGDTEAFF
TGTGCCAGCAGCTTAGGCGGACAGGGGGACACTGAAGCTTTCTTT
>TRBD1|NA|TRBV28|TRBJ1-1
CASSGQGGTEAFF
TGTGCCAGCAGCGGACAGGGAGGCACTGAAGCTTTCTTT
>NA|few|TRBV7-9|TRBJ1-5
CASSPSNQPQHF
TGTGCCAGCAGCCCGAGTAATCAGCCCCAGCATTTT
>NA|NA|TRBV4-2|TRBJ1-2
CASSQGTGNYGYTF
TGTGCCAGCAGCCAGGGAACAGGGAATTATGGCTACACCTTC
>TRBD1|NA|TRBV5-8|TRBJ2-7
CASSVRQGASEQYF
TGTGCCAGCAGCGTGCGACAGGGGGCTAGCGAGCAGTACTTC
>NA|NA|TRBV12-5|TRBJ1-1
CASGLERGTEAFF
TGTGCTAGTGGTTTGGAGCGCGGCACTGAAGCTTTCTTT
>NA|NA|TRBV7-8|TRBJ1-1
CASSFSGEGAFF
TGTGCCAGCAGCTTCTCAGGGGAAGGAGCTTTCTTT
>TRBD1|NA|TRBV15|TRBJ1-3
CATSREGQGGNTIYF
TGTGCCACCAGCAGAGAAGGACAGGGCGGAAACACCATATATTTT
>TRBD1|NA|TRBV28|TRBJ2-6
CASSLELVGTIDRGDLAGANVLTF
TGTGCCAGCAGTTTAGAACTGGTGGGGACAATAGACAGGGGGGATCTTGCTGGGGCCAACGTCCTGACTTTC
>NA|few|TRBV5-4|TRBJ1-5
CASSFGGARQPQHF
TGTGCCAGCAGCTTTGGAGGGGCCCGTCAGCCCCAGCATTTT
>TRBD1|NA|TRBV18|TRBJ2-1
CASSPRTGDSYNEQFF
TGTGCCAGCTCACCACGTACAGGGGATTCCTACAATGAGCAGTTCTTC
>NA|NA|TRBV25-1|TRBJ2-3
CASSAYETSTDTQYF
TGTGCCAGCAGTGCCTACGAAACTAGCACAGATACGCAGTATTTT
>TRBD1|NA|TRBV28|TRBJ1-5
CASSTPGTGNQPQHF
TGTGCCAGCAGTACCCCGGGGACAGGCAATCAGCCCCAGCATTTT
>TRBD1|NA|TRBV30|TRBJ1-1
CAWSVYGTAEAFF
TGTGCCTGGAGTGTCTACGGGACAGCAGAAGCTTTCTTT
>NA|NA|TRBV7-6|TRBJ2-1
CASSLERVNEQFF
TGTGCCAGCAGCTTAGAGAGGGTCAATGAGCAGTTCTTC
>TRBD1|NA|TRBV5-5|TRBJ1-3
CASSSGQGILSGNTIYF
TGTGCCAGCAGCTCCGGACAGGGTATACTCTCTGGAAACACCATATATTTT
>TRBD1|NA|TRBV28|TRBJ1-2
CASTIAGTGHNYGYTF
TGTGCCAGCACCATAGCCGGGACAGGGCATAACTATGGCTACACCTTC
>NA|NA|TRBV30|TRBJ1-5
CAWTHRDSLSNQPQHF
TGTGCCTGGACCCACCGGGACTCCCTTAGCAATCAGCCCCAGCATTTT
>TRBD1|NA|TRBV6-5|TRBJ2-3
CASRGTGRRTDTQYF
TGTGCCAGCAGGGGGACAGGGCGCCGCACAGATACGCAGTATTTT
>NA|NA|TRBV5-1|TRBJ1-3
CASSLQPGESETNTIYF
TGCGCCAGCAGCTTGCAGCCCGGAGAATCAGAAACGAACACCATATATTTT
>NA|NA|TRBV4-1|TRBJ2-1
CASSQDNGSPNEQFF
TGCGCCAGCAGCCAAGATAACGGGTCCCCCAATGAGCAGTTCTTC
>NA|NA|TRBV6-1|TRBJ2-7
CASSDRQGPYEQYF
TGTGCCAGCAGTGACCGGCAGGGGCCCTACGAGCAGTACTTC
>TRBD1|NA|TRBV6-5|TRBJ1-1
CASSYSYRGDTEAFF
TGTGCCAGCAGTTACTCGTACAGGGGGGACACTGAAGCTTTCTTT
>NA|NA|TRBV7-9|TRBJ2-2
CASSSTGRTGELFF
TGTGCCAGCAGCTCCACAGGGAGAACCGGGGAGCTGTTTTTT
>NA|NA|TRBV27|TRBJ1-6
CASGRGYNSPLHF
TGTGCCAGCGGCAGGGGCTATAATTCACCCCTCCACTTT
>NA|once|TRBV5-1|TRBJ2-2
CASSLEIGAGGELFF
TGCGCCAGCAGCTTGGAAATTGGGGCCGGCGGGGAGCTGTTTTTT
>NA|NA|TRBV9|TRBJ1-1
CASSPRGTPEAFF
TGTGCCAGCAGCCCTCGTGGCACCCCGGAGGCTTTCTTT
>TRBD1|few|TRBV24-1|TRBJ1-2
CATSDFGQVRGYTF
TGTGCCACCAGTGATTTTGGACAGGTTCGGGGCTACACCTTC
>TRBD1|NA|TRBV18|TRBJ1-5
CASSPGQESQPQHF
TGTGCCAGCTCACCCGGACAGGAGAGCCAGCCCCAGCATTTT
>TRBD2|NA|TRBV27|TRBJ2-5
CASKAGGPRETQYF
TGTGCCAGCAAAGCGGGAGGGCCAAGAGAGACCCAGTACTTC
>TRBD1|NA|TRBV29-1|TRBJ2-1
CSVEGDSATYNEQFF
TGCAGCGTTGAAGGGGACAGCGCTACCTACAATGAGCAGTTCTTC
>TRBD2|few|TRBV5-1|TRBJ2-2
CASSLAPSGSTGELFF
TGCGCCAGCAGCTTGGCCCCTAGCGGGTCAACCGGGGAGCTGTTTTTT
>TRBD1|NA|TRBV19|TRBJ2-7
CASSIEGQGGDEQYF
TGTGCCAGTAGTATAGAGGGACAGGGAGGAGACGAGCAGTACTTC
>NA|NA|TRBV20-1|TRBJ1-2
CSARQGLGYTF
TGCAGTGCTAGACAGGGGCTTGGCTACACCTTC
>NA|NA|TRBV11-2|TRBJ1-4
CASSQHSGKLFF
TGTGCCAGCAGCCAACACAGTGGAAAACTGTTTTTT
>TRBD1|NA|TRBV10-2|TRBJ1-1
CASSTTGGTEAFF
TGCGCCAGCAGTACCACAGGGGGCACTGAAGCTTTCTTT
>TRBD1|NA|TRBV6-2/TRBV6-3|TRBJ2-2
CASSSGTANTGELFF
TGTGCCAGCAGCTCCGGGACAGCCAACACGGGGGAGCTGTTTTTT
>TRBD2|NA|TRBV2|TRBJ2-5
CASSEGGLAGGLGETQYF
TGTGCCAGCAGTGAAGGGGGCCTAGCGGGAGGGTTAGGGGAGACCCAGTACTTC
>NA|NA|TRBV2|TRBJ1-5
CASSTQDNQPQHF
TGTGCCAGCAGTACCCAGGACAATCAGCCCCAGCATTTT
>NA|NA|TRBV6-6|TRBJ2-7
CASRFSSGFYYEQYF
TGTGCCAGCCGATTCTCATCGGGGTTCTACTACGAGCAGTACTTC
>NA|NA|TRBV6-5|TRBJ1-3
CASSYSSTPGNTIYF
TGTGCCAGCAGTTACTCGAGCACTCCTGGAAACACCATATATTTT
>TRBD2|NA|TRBV28|TRBJ2-3
CASSLWLAAESTDTQYF
TGTGCCAGCAGTTTATGGCTAGCGGCCGAAAGCACAGATACGCAGTATTTT
>NA|NA|TRBV10-3|TRBJ1-6
CAISESGSSYNSPLHF
TGTGCCATCAGTGAGTCGGGGAGCTCCTATAATTCACCCCTCCACTTT
>TRBD2|NA|TRBV27|TRBJ2-2
CASRFLAGGPDTGELFF
TGTGCCAGCAGATTCCTAGCGGGAGGGCCGGACACCGGGGAGCTGTTTTTT